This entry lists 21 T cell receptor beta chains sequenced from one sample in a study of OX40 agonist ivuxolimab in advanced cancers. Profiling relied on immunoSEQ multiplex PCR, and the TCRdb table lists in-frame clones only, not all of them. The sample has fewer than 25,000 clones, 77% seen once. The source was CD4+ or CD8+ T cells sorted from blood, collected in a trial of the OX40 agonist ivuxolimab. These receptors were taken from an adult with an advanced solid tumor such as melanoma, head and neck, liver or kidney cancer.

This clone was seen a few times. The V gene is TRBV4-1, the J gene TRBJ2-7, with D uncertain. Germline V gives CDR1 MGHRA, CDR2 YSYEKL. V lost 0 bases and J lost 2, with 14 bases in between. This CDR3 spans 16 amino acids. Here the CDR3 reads CASSQEAPPRPYEQYF. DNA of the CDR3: TGCGCCAGCAGCCAAGAGGCGCCCCCCAGGCCCTACGAGCAGTACTTC.

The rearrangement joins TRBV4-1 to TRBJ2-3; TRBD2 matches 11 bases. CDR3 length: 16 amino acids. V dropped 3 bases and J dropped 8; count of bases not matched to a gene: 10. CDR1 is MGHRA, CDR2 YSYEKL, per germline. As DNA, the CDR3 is TGCGCCAGCAGCCAGCTAGCGGGGGGCCCGGGAGGTACGCAGTATTTT. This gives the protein CASSQLAGGPGGTQYF.

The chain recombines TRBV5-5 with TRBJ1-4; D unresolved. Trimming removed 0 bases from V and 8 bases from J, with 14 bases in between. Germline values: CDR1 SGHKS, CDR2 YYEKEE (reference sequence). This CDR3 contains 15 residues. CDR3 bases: TGTGCCAGCAGCTTGGACATCCACTCCGGGGAAAAACTGTTTTTT. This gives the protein CASSLDIHSGEKLFF.

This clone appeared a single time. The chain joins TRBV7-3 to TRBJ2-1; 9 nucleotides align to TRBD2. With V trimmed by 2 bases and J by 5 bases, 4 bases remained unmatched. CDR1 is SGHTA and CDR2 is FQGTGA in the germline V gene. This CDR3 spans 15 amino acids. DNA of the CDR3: TGTGCCAGCAGCTTATCGCTAGCGGGGAACAATGAGCAGTTCTTC. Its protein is CASSLSLAGNNEQFF.

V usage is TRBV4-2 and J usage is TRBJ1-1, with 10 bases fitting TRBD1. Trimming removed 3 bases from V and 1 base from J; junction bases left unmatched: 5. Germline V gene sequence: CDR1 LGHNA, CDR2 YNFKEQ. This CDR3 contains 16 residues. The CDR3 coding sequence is TGTGCCAGCAGCCACCCGGGACAGGGGACGAACACTGAAGCTTTCTTT. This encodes CASSHPGQGTNTEAFF.

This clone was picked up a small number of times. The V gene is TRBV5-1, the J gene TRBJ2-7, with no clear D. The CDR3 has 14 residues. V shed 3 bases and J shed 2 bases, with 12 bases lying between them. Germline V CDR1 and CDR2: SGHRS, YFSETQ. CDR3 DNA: TGCGCCAGCAGCTCGGCCTCAGAAGCCTACGAGCAGTACTTC. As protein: CASSSASEAYEQYF.

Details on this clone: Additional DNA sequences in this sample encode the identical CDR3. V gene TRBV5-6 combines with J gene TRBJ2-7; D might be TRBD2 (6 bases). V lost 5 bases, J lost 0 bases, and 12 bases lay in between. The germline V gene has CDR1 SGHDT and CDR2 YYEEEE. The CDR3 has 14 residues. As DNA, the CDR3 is TGTGCCAGCAGTCCCACCGGGGGCTCCTACGAGCAGTACTTC. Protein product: CASSPTGGSYEQYF.

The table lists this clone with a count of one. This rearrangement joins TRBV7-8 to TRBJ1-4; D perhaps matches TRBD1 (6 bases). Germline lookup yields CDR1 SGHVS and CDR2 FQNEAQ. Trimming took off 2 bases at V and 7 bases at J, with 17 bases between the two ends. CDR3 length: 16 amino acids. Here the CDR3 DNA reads TGTGCCAGCAGCTTATTAGGGACAACTCTGGGTGAAAAACTGTTTTTT. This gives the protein CASSLLGTTLGEKLFF.

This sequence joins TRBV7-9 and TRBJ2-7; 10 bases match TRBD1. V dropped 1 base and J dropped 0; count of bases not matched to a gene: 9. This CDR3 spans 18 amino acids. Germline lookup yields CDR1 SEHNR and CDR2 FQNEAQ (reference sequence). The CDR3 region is CASSLVILGDRGSYEQYF. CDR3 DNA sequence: TGTGCCAGCAGCTTAGTAATTCTGGGGGACAGGGGCTCCTACGAGCAGTACTTC.

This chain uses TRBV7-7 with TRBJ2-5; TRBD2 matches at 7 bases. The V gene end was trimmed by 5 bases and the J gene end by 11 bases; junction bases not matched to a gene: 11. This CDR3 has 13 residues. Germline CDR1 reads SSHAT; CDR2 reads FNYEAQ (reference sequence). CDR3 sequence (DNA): TGTGCCAGCAGCCCCGAGGTGGGGGGGAAGCAGTACTTC. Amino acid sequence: CASSPEVGGKQYF. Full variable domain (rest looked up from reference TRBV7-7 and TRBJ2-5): GAGVSQSPRYKVTKRGQDVTLRCDPISSHATLYWYQQALGQGPEFLTYFNYEAQPDKSGLPSDRFSAERPEGSISTLTIQRTEQRDSAMYRCASSPEVGGKQYFGPGTRLLVL.

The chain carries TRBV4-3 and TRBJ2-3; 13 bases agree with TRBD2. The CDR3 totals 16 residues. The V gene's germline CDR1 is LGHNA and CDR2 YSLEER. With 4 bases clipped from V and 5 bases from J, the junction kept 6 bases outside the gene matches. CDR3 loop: CASSPRTSGSLDTQYF. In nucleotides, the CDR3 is TGCGCCAGCAGCCCTCGGACTAGCGGGAGTCTAGATACGCAGTATTTT.

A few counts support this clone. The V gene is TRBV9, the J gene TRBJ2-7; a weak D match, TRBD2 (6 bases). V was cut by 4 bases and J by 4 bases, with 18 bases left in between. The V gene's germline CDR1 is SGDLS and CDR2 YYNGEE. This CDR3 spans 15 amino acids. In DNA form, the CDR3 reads TGTGCCAGCAGCCCATACGGGGGAGCTGTTTACGAGCAGTACTTC. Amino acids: CASSPYGGAVYEQYF.

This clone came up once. CDR3 coding DNA: TGTGCCAGCAGTTTTATGGTCGGGACAGGGGACTCTGGGGCCAACGTCCTGACTTTC. Amino acid sequence: CASSFMVGTGDSGANVLTF. J is TRBJ2-6 and V is TRBV27; 10 bases agree with TRBD1. This CDR3 has 19 amino acids. The trim removed 3 bases at V and 0 bases at J, leaving 8 bases unmatched. Germline V gene sequence: CDR1 MNHEY, CDR2 SMNVEV (reference sequence).

CDR3 in amino acids: CASSESETPNTGELFF. The CDR3 DNA sequence: TGCGCCAGCAGTGAGTCGGAGACTCCGAACACCGGGGAGCTGTTTTTT. The J gene is TRBJ2-2, the V gene TRBV10-1; no definite D call. Germline lookup yields CDR1 WNHNN and CDR2 SYGVQD (reference sequence). V lost 0 bases and J lost 0, with 8 bases in between. The length of the CDR3 is 16 residues.

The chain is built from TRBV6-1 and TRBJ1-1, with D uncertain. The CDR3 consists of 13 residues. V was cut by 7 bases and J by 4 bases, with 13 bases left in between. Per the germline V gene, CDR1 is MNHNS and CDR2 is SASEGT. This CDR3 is CASTPGEATEAFF. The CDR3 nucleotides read TGTGCCAGCACCCCTGGAGAGGCCACTGAAGCTTTCTTT.

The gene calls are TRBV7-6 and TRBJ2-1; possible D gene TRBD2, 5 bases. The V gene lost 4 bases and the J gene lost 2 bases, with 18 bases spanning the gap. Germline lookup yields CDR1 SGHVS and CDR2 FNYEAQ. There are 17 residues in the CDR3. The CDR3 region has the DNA TGTGCCAGCAGCTCCAGCGGAGACTCTGCCACCTACAATGAGCAGTTCTTC. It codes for CASSSSGDSATYNEQFF.

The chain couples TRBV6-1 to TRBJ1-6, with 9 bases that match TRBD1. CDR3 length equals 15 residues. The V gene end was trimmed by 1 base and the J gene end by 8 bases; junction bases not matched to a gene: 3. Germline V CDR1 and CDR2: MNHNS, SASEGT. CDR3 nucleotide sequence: TGTGCCAGCAGTGAAGGAGGACAGGGGCATTCACCCCTCCACTTT. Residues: CASSEGGQGHSPLHF.

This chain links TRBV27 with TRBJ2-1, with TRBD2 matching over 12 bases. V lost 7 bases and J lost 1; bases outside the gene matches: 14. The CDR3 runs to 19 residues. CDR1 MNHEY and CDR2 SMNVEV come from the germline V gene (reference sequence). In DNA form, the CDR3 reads TGTGCCAGCACCCCGGCTAGCGGGGGGGCCCCGGGGTCCTACAATGAGCAGTTCTTC. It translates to CASTPASGGAPGSYNEQFF.

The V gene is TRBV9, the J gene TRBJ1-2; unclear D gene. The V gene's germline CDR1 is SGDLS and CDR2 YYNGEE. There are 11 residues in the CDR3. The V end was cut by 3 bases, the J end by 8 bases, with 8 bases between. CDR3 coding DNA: TGTGCCAGCAGCGACGTAGGAGGCTACACCTTC. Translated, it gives CASSDVGGYTF. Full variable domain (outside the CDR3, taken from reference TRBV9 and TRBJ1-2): DSGVTQTPKHLITATGQRVTLRCSPRSGDLSVYWYQQSLDQGLQFLIQYYNGEERAKGNILERFSAQQFPDLHSELNLSSLELGDSALYFCASSDVGGYTFGSGTRLTVV.

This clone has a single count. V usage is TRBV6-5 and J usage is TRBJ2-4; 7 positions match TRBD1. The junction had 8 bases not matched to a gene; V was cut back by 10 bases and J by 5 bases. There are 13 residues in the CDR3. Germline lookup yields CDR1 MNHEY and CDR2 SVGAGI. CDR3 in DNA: TGTGCCACGTCTCCGGGACAGCAAAACATTCAGTACTTC. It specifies CATSPGQQNIQYF.

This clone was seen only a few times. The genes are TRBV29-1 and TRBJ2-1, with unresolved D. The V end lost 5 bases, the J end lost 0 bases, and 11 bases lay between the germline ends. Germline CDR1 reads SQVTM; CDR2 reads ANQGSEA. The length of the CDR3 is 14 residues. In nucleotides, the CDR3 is TGCAGCGTTACCTCTGCAGACTCCTACAATGAGCAGTTCTTC. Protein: CSVTSADSYNEQFF.